The 4 T cell receptor beta chains below all came from one sample that was sequenced in a study of regulatory T cells in long-lasting Graves disease. The sample's time point: persistent/refractory GD, antithyroid drugs over 5 years with positive TRAb. The authors made the TCR library using RNA they extracted from PBMCs. Arm-PCR of CDR3 regions with iRepertoire HTBI primers generated TCR beta libraries. Using its own MiXCR run on the multiplex PCR reads, TCRdb lists one record per CDR3 protein. The data show about 460,000 distinct CDR3 sequences, 22% seen once. This sample comprised peripheral blood mononuclear cells (PBMCs), obtained when the disease was refractory, from a patient treated with antithyroid drugs. The receptors were sampled from a female donor with Graves disease.

This chain uses TRBV6-2 or TRBV6-3 with TRBJ2-7; D perhaps matches TRBD1 (6 bases). V lost 0 bases and J lost 3, with 18 bases in between. Germline CDR1 is MNHEY and CDR2 is SVGEGT. This CDR3 spans 17 amino acids. CDR3 nucleotide sequence: TGTGCCAGCAGTTACTCGCTGGTCTTGGACAGTCTCTACGAGCAGTACTTC. Translating gives CASSYSLVLDSLYEQYF.

This clonotype occurred many times. The V gene is TRBV7-2, the J gene TRBJ1-2, with a tentative D call TRBD1 (5 bases). Trimming stripped 1 base from V and 0 bases from J, with 9 bases between. The CDR3 extends over 15 amino acids. CDR1 and CDR2 (germline): SGHTA, FQGNSA. The DNA of the CDR3 is TGTGCCAGCAGCTTAGGGGACGTACCTAACTATGGCTACACCTTC. Its protein is CASSLGDVPNYGYTF.

V is TRBV6-2 or TRBV6-3 and J is TRBJ1-2; 12 bases are shared with TRBD1. The germline V gene encodes CDR1 MNHEY and CDR2 SVGEGT. The trim removed 7 bases at V and 7 bases at J, leaving 4 bases unmatched. The CDR3 extends over 13 amino acids. CDR3 nucleotides: TGTGCCAGCAAGGGACAGGGGGCCAGTGGCTACACCTTC. Residues: CASKGQGASGYTF.

This clonotype was found many times. The V call is TRBV6-2 or TRBV6-3, the J call TRBJ2-5; D could derive from TRBD1 or TRBD2 (6 bases each). The CDR3 sequence is 14 residues long. Germline assignment: CDR1 MNHEY and CDR2 SVGEGT. V lost 5 bases, J lost 3 bases, and 13 bases lay in between. The CDR3 protein is CASSARDTEETQYF. In DNA form, the CDR3 reads TGTGCCAGCAGTGCGCGGGACACTGAAGAGACCCAGTACTTC.